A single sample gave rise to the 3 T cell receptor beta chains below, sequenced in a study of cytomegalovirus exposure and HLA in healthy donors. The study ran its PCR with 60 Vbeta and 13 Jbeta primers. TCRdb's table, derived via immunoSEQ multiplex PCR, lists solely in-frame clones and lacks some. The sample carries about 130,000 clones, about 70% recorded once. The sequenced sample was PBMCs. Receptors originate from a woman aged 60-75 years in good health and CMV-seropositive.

The CDR3 coding sequence is TGTGCCAGTAGTGCACCGGGACAGCACTACAATGAGCAGTTCTTC. Translating gives CASSAPGQHYNEQFF. The chain combines TRBV19 with TRBJ2-1, with 7 bases lining up with TRBD1. The CDR3 runs 15 residues. J lost 3 bases, V lost 5 bases, and 7 bases had no gene match. CDR1 and CDR2 (germline): LNHDA, SQIVND (reference sequence).

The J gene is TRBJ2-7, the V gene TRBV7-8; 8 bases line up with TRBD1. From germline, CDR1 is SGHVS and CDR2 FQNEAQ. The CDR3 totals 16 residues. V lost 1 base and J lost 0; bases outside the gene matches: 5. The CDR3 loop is CASSLGPGTGSYEQYF. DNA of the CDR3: TGTGCCAGCAGCTTAGGGCCCGGGACAGGCTCCTACGAGCAGTACTTC. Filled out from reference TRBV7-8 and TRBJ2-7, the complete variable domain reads GAGVSQSPRYKVAKRGQDVALRCDPISGHVSLFWYQQALGQGPEFLTYFQNEAQLDKSGLPSDRFFAERPEGSVSTLKIQRTQQEDSAVYLCASSLGPGTGSYEQYFGPGTRLTVT.

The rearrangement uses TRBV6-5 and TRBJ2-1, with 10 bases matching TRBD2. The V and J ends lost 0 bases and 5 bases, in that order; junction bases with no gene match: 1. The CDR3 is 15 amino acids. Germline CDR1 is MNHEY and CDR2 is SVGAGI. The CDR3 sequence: CASSYSGLANNEQFF. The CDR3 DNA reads TGTGCCAGCAGTTACTCGGGACTAGCGAACAATGAGCAGTTCTTC.